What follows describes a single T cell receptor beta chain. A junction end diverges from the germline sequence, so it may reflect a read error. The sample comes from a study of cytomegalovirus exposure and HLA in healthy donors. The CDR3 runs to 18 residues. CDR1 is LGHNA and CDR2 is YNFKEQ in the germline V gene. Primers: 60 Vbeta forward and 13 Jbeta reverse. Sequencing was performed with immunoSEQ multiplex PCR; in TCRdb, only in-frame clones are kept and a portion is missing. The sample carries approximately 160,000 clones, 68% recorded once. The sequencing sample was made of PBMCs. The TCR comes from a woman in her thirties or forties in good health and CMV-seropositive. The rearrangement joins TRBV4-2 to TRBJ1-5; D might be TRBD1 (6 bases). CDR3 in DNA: TGTGCCAGCAGCCAAGAGCCCCTGGGGGCGCAAAGCAATCAGCCCCAGAATTTT. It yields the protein CASSQEPLGAQSNQPQNF.